One T cell receptor beta chain is described in this entry. The specificity of this receptor is unknown. No base qualities exist here, and no much larger clone lies one base off it. On a MiSeq, deep resolution sequencing aimed for a depth between 1 in 1 million and 1 in 200,000 T cells, with each clonotype covered 10x on average. The immunoSEQ hsTCRB Kit was used to generate TCR beta libraries. As for the authors' bioinformatics: ImmunoSEQ Data Assistant and ImmunoSEQ Analyzer were used for data analysis, and V, D and J genes were assigned according to IMGT definitions. Clonality, with values ranging from 0 to 1, was calculated as one minus the normalized Shannon entropy of productive rearrangement frequencies. Public clonotype analysis was restricted to overrepresented clonotypes comprising at least 0.05% of each patient's repertoire. About a dozen age-matched healthy donor repertoires from immuneACCESS served as clonality controls. What TCRdb holds here is the immuneACCESS table cut down to in-frame rearrangements. Part of the clones is not present; checked against another copy, under half of the missing clones reflect an unresolved V gene, and the others are unexplained. V and J calls and clone size are given by that table; D and trimming were obtained from the DNA. The sample table lists 300,000 to 350,000 clones, just under 80% of them with a count of one. 5% to 7% of the sample is taken by the ten largest.

This sample is drawn from a study of cytotoxic CD8 clonotypes in ibrutinib-treated CLL (dated by TCRdb to the early 2020s). In terms of the full investigation: The cohort was composed of ten to eleven relapsed/refractory and about 15 treatment-naive patients; IGHV unmutated status was identified in fewer than 18 patients. Partial responses were observed in about 24 patients and complete responses in 2; after a median follow-up of roughly 62 months, remission was maintained in around 14 patients and progression was observed in about twelve. Response samples were taken after a median of around 13 months on treatment, ranging from 6 to 36 months. Samples averaged around 280,000 productive templates and 94,082 productive rearrangements. Longitudinal samples were obtainable from 26 of the 86 participants in the trial. Cryopreserved peripheral blood mononuclear cells were collected before treatment, at response, and at either disease progression or sustained remission. Paper-wide results and their limitations: Public clonotypes were found to be uncommon and were observed to contract or remain stable during treatment; the increase in clonality was shown to reflect expansion of private clonotypes at ibrutinib response. Clonality rose at ibrutinib response, remained stable during sustained remission, and dropped back toward baseline at progression. Baseline clonality was found to be higher than that of age-matched healthy donors and was strongly correlated with circulating CD8+ T-cell counts. Sampling times were not matched between patients in sustained remission and patients whose disease was progressing, and lymph node repertoires were not examined.

Roughly 2.2 micrograms of genomic DNA were extracted from cryopreserved PBMCs for TCR beta library preparation. Longitudinal blood samples from CLL patients receiving ibrutinib monotherapy were subjected to high-throughput TCR beta sequencing. The patients took part in an open-label, single-center phase 2 trial of ibrutinib monotherapy. This TCR was sampled from a human donor with chronic lymphocytic leukemia. The sample was PBMCs, taken before ibrutinib treatment.

The nucleotide sequence is TGCAGCGTTGGGGACAGGGGGCTGGGAGGGGCCTACGAGCAGTACTTC. It is translated as CSVGDRGLGGAYEQYF. The chain is encoded by TRBV29-1 joined to TRBJ2-7; TRBD1 fits 12 bases in the junction. Germline trimming: 4 bases from V, 2 bases from J; junction bases outside gene matches: 9. From the cysteine through the phenylalanine, the CDR3 covers 16 amino acids. The kept DNA is CDR3 alone, 48 bases in frame from the first base. Sequences SQVTM (CDR1) and ANQGSEA (CDR2) are obtained from the germline V gene.